This entry concerns a single T cell receptor (beta chain). Its antigen is still unknown. Germline CDR1 reads SQVTM; CDR2 reads ANQGSEA. The CDR3 has 12 residues. With 5 bases clipped from V and 10 bases from J, the junction kept 8 bases outside the gene matches. This entry comes from a study of cytomegalovirus exposure and HLA in healthy donors. PCR used 60 Vbeta primers and 13 Jbeta primers. Generated by immunoSEQ multiplex PCR, the TCRdb table keeps only in-frame clones and is missing some. The sample holds some 130,000 clones, roughly three fifths seen once. Study results and limitations: Segments of the TCR beta V type were, in most cases, productive about 87% or about 30% of the time in an earlier analysis. Among TCR beta chains of equal frequency, HLA-associated ones were more clonally expanded in a later analysis. TCR beta V- and J-gene trimming was later associated with a missense DCLRE1C variant. No immune exposure information besides CMV serostatus was available.

The sequence was obtained from a middle-aged woman in good health and CMV-seronegative. The chain has TRBV29-1 and TRBJ1-1, with 9 bases matching TRBD1. Sequences were obtained from PBMCs. The CDR3 region is CSVNGGTGRAFF. The CDR3 DNA reads as TGCAGCGTTAATGGGGGGACAGGGCGAGCTTTCTTT. Using reference TRBV29-1 and TRBJ1-1 for the parts outside the CDR3, the full variable domain is SAVISQKPSRDICQRGTSLTIQCQVDSQVTMMFWYRQQPGQSLTLIATANQGSEATYESGFVIDKFPISRPNLTFSTLTVSNMSPEDSSIYLCSVNGGTGRAFFGQGTRLTVV.